This TCR beta chain was identified in a study of blood T cell repertoires in COVID-19. About the study: Donors in the United States, Italy and Spain gave samples during acute or convalescent COVID-19.

Source study methods: Reference gene primer amplification in the assay estimated nucleated cell counts. Assay: immunoSEQ multiplex PCR; the TCRdb copy retains only in-frame clones and omits some. That table is the source of V, J and clone size, and D and trimming were worked out from the DNA. The data contain a few hundred thousand clones, over 75% of them singletons. This CDR3 has 14 amino acids. Trimming pared 3 bases from V and 4 bases from J, leaving 10 bases between. Germline V CDR1 and CDR2: MGHDK, SYGVNS. Those enrolled in Seattle joined during active infection and were followed longitudinally afterward.

The sequenced material came from peripheral blood. This chain uses TRBV25-1 with TRBJ1-3; D is undetermined. This TCR was recovered from a woman in her 30s with COVID-19, enrolled during active disease. Here the CDR3 DNA reads TGTGCCAGCAGTGACAGGCGATCAGGAAACACCATATATTTT. This translates into CASSDRRSGNTIYF.